The clone carrying this T cell receptor beta chain was detected once. The antigen remains undetermined. This CDR3 region has 12 residues. Trimming removed 7 bases from V and 1 base from J, with 7 bases in between. Germline lookup yields CDR1 SEHNR and CDR2 FQNEAQ (reference sequence). This entry belongs to a study of T cell responses to AZD1222 COVID-19 vaccine. Points from the study as a whole: Two AZD1222 doses significantly raised spike-specific TCR breadth and depth over controls. A mostly white British donor set with more females was recruited, and clonal diversity was possibly underestimated. Only 5 or 6 individuals given AZD1222 were seropositive at baseline.

Some clones are missing from TCRdb's copy, which holds only in-frame ones; the method was immunoSEQ multiplex PCR. The repertoire consists of tens of thousands of clones, with roughly 86% occurring once and the leading ten covering 2.5% to 3%. This sample comprised peripheral blood, obtained on day 0 of MenACWY control vaccination. The sequence was obtained from an adult in good health. The V gene is TRBV7-9, the J gene TRBJ1-2; D uncertain. CDR3 loop: CASTVSNYGYTF. In DNA, the CDR3 is TGTGCCAGCACCGTCAGTAACTATGGCTACACCTTC.